The rows below give T cell receptor beta chains drawn from one sample of a study of blood T cell repertoires in COVID-19. Libraries were prepared by immunoSEQ multiplex PCR; TCRdb keeps only in-frame clonotypes and omits some of them. The sample records approximately 300,000 clones, approximately 87% being singletons. The source material was PBMCs or T cells enriched from blood (not recorded which). The receptors shown here come from a woman aged 25 to 39 who had recovered from COVID-19. CDR3s include the opening cysteine and the closing phenylalanine or tryptophan. A D gene is named only where the DNA matches it firmly. Rows may omit the clone size; those that give it use once, few, many or a size class.

d_gene: TRBD1; abundance: NA; v_gene: TRBV10-3; j_gene: TRBJ1-1; CDR3nt: TGTGCCATCAGTGAAGGGACAGGGACCTATGAAGCTTTCTTT; CDR3aa: CAISEGTGTYEAFF
d_gene: TRBD2; abundance: once; v_gene: TRBV13; j_gene: TRBJ2-7; CDR3nt: TGTGCCAGCAGCTTATGGATAGCGGGGGGCCATTACGAGCAGTACTTC; CDR3aa: CASSLWIAGGHYEQYF
d_gene: NA; abundance: NA; v_gene: TRBV29-1; j_gene: TRBJ2-7; CDR3nt: TGCAGCGTGGCCAAGGAAGGGGGTTACATTCATGAGGAGCAGTACTTC; CDR3aa: CSVAKEGGYIHEEQYF
d_gene: NA; abundance: NA; v_gene: TRBV4-1; j_gene: TRBJ2-2; CDR3nt: TGCGCCAGCAGCCAGACAGGACGGCTCGCGAACACCGGGGAGCTGTTTTTT; CDR3aa: CASSQTGRLANTGELFF
d_gene: NA; abundance: NA; v_gene: TRBV19; j_gene: TRBJ2-1; CDR3nt: TGTGCCAGTAGTAGCCGGGGGCGCGGGGGAGACAATGAGCAGTTCTTC; CDR3aa: CASSSRGRGGDNEQFF
d_gene: NA; abundance: NA; v_gene: TRBV12-2; j_gene: TRBJ2-1; CDR3nt: TGTGCAAGTCGCCCAAGCAGGGGATCTCGCAATGAGCAGTTCTTC; CDR3aa: CASRPSRGSRNEQFF
d_gene: TRBD2; abundance: NA; v_gene: TRBV7-2; j_gene: TRBJ2-5; CDR3nt: TGTGCCAGCAGCTTAGTAACTAGCGGGGATCAAGAGACCCAGTACTTC; CDR3aa: CASSLVTSGDQETQYF
d_gene: NA; abundance: NA; v_gene: TRBV14; j_gene: TRBJ2-5; CDR3nt: TGTGCCAGCAGCCAAGCGACACCACGTGAGACCCAGTACTTC; CDR3aa: CASSQATPRETQYF
d_gene: TRBD1; abundance: few; v_gene: TRBV28; j_gene: TRBJ1-2; CDR3nt: TGTGCCAGCAGTTTAATTGGGTACAGGGGAGGCTACACCTTC; CDR3aa: CASSLIGYRGGYTF
d_gene: NA; abundance: NA; v_gene: TRBV2; j_gene: TRBJ2-3; CDR3nt: TGTGCCAGCAGTTTAACGTCTGAGGCTACGCAGTATTTT; CDR3aa: CASSLTSEATQYF
d_gene: NA; abundance: NA; v_gene: TRBV30; j_gene: TRBJ1-2; CDR3nt: TGTGCCTGGGCTCAGGGCTATGGCTACACCTTC; CDR3aa: CAWAQGYGYTF
d_gene: TRBD2; abundance: once; v_gene: TRBV2; j_gene: TRBJ2-3; CDR3nt: TGTGCCAGCAGTGGGGTGAGCGGGGGGTATACAGATACGCAGTATTTT; CDR3aa: CASSGVSGGYTDTQYF